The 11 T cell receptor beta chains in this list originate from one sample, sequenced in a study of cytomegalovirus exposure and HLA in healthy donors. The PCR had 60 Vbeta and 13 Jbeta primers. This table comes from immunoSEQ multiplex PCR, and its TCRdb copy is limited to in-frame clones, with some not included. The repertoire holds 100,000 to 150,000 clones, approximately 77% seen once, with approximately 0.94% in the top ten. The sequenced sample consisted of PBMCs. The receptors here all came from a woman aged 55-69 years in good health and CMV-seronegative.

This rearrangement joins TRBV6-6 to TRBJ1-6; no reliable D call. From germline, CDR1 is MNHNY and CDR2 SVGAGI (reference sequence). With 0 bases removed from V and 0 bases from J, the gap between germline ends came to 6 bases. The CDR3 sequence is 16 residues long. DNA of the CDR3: TGTGCCAGCAGTTACTCGGGGAGCTCCTATAATTCACCCCTCCACTTT. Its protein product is CASSYSGSSYNSPLHF.

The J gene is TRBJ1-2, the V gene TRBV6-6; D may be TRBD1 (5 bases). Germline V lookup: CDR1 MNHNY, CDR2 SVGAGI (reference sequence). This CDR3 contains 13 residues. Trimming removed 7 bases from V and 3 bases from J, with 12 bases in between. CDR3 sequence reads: CASNQGYDYGYTF. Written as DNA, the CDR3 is TGTGCCAGCAATCAGGGTTACGACTATGGCTACACCTTC.

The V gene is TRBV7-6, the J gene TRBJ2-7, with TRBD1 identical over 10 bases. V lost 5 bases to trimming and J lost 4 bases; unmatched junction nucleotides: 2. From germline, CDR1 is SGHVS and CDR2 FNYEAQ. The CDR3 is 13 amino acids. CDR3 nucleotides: TGTGCCAGCAGCCGGGACAGGGGATACGAGCAGTACTTC. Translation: CASSRDRGYEQYF.

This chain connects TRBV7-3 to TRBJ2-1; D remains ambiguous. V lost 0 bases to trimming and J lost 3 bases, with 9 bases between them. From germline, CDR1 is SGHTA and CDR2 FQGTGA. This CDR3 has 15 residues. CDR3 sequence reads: CASSLTSSYYNEQFF. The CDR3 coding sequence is TGTGCCAGCAGCTTAACTAGCAGCTACTACAATGAGCAGTTCTTC.

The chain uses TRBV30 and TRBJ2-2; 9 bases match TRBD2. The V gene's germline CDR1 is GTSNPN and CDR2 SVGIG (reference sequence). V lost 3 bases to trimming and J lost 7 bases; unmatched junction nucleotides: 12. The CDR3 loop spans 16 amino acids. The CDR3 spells CAWRVGGGGAVGELFF. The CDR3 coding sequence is TGTGCCTGGAGAGTAGGAGGCGGGGGGGCGGTCGGGGAGCTGTTTTTT.

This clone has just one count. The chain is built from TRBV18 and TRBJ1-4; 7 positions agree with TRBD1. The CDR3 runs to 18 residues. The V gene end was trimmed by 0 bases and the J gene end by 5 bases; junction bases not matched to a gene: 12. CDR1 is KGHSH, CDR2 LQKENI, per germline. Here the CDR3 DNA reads TGTGCCAGCTCACCACCGAACGCTGGACAGGTTAAAAATGAAAAACTGTTTTTT. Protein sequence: CASSPPNAGQVKNEKLFF. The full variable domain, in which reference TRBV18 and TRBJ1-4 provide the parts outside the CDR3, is NAGVMQNPRHLVRRRGQEARLRCSPMKGHSHVYWYRQLPEEGLKFMVYLQKENIIDESGMPKERFSAEFPKEGPSILRIQQVVRGDSAAYFCASSPPNAGQVKNEKLFFGSGTQLSVL.

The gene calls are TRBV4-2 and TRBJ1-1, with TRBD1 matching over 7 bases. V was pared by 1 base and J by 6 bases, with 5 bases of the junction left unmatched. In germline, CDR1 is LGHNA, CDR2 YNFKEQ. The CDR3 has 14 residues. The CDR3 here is CASSQVRQGSEAFF. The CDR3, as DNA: TGTGCCAGCAGCCAAGTACGACAGGGATCTGAAGCTTTCTTT.

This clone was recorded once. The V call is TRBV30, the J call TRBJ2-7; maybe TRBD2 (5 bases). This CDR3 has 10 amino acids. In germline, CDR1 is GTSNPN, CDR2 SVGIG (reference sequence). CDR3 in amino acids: CAGGHNEQYF. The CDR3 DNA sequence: TGTGCAGGCGGGCACAACGAGCAGTACTTC.

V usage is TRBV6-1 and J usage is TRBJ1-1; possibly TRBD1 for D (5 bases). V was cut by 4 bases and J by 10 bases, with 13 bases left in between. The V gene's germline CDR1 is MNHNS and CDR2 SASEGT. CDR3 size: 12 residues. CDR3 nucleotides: TGTGCCAGCAGTGGGAGGGTAGGGGCAGCTTTCTTT. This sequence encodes CASSGRVGAAFF.

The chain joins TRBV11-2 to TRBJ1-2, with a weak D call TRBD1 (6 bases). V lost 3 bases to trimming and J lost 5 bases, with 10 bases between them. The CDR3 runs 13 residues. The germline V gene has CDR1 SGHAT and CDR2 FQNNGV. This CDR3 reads CASSFDRSYGYTF. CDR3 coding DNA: TGTGCCAGCAGCTTTGACAGGTCGTATGGCTACACCTTC.

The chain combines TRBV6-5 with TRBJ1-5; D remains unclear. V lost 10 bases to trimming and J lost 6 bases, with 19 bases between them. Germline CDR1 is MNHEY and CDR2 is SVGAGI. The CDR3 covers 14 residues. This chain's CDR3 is CATNPGGKFQPQHF. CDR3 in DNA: TGTGCCACAAACCCAGGAGGGAAATTTCAGCCCCAGCATTTT.